This T cell receptor beta chain is from a study of Graves' ophthalmopathy and Graves' hyperthyroidism. Germline assignment: CDR1 MGHDK and CDR2 SYGVNS. The CDR3 is made up of 14 amino acids. V was cut by 9 bases and J by 8 bases, with 22 bases left in between. Investigators amplified TCR beta CDR3 regions from RNA transcripts. First-round RT-PCR used HTBI primers; second-round multiplex PCR followed. TCRdb re-analysed the multiplex PCR reads in MiXCR, keeping a single row per CDR3 protein. This table holds hundreds of thousands of distinct CDR3 sequences, about 41% found once. What was sequenced was peripheral blood. This clonotype was sampled from an adult man with Graves' ophthalmopathy. V gene TRBV25-1 combines with J gene TRBJ1-1, with D possibly matching TRBD1 (5 bases). The CDR3 coding sequence is TGTGCCAGTAGGGACCGGTTGCGCACCGGGGAAGCTTTCTTT. Its protein product is CASRDRLRTGEAFF.